A selection of T cell receptor beta chains follows, all from one sample in a study of T cells in Graves' hyperthyroidism and ophthalmopathy. TCRdb fed the multiplex PCR reads into MiXCR, producing one record per CDR3 protein. The table has 190,000 or so distinct CDR3 sequences, around 18% seen once. The sequenced material came from blood. Every receptor here comes from a man aged 40-50 years with Graves' hyperthyroidism. CDR3s include the opening cysteine and the closing phenylalanine or tryptophan. Fields, in order: clone size, D gene, J gene, V gene, CDR3 protein, CDR3 DNA. A D gene is named only where the DNA matches it firmly. Where a row states a size, it is once, few, many or the class of an expanded clone; other rows omit it.

>many|-|TRBJ2-1|TRBV12-5
CASGLAEDEQFF
TGTGCTAGTGGTTTGGCAGAGGATGAGCAGTTCTTC
>many|-|TRBJ1-1|TRBV5-8
CASSFRVRNTEAFF
TGTGCCAGCAGCTTTAGGGTCCGGAACACTGAAGCTTTCTTT
>many|TRBD1|TRBJ1-6|TRBV6-1
CASSRRPGQGQEGSPLHF
TGTGCCAGCAGTCGACGACCGGGACAGGGGCAAGAGGGTTCACCCCTCCACTTT
>many|TRBD2|TRBJ2-1|TRBV5-1
CASSLSGGYNEQFF
TGCGCCAGCAGCTTATCGGGGGGCTACAATGAGCAGTTCTTC
>many|-|TRBJ2-2|TRBV7-2
CASSSQGTITGELFF
TGTGCCAGCAGCTCTCAGGGTACGATCACCGGGGAGCTGTTTTTT
>many|-|TRBJ2-7|TRBV6-1
CASSDGGYEQYF
TGTGCCAGCAGTGATGGAGGGTACGAGCAGTACTTC
>-|-|TRBJ2-6|TRBV19
CATSHERGSGANVLTF
TGTGCCACCTCGCATGAAAGAGGTTCTGGGGCCAACGTCCTGACTTTC
>many|TRBD1|TRBJ1-2|TRBV27
CASSWTGGMYYGYTF
TGTGCCAGCAGTTGGACAGGGGGCATGTATTATGGCTACACCTTC
>-|TRBD1|TRBJ2-1|TRBV7-2
CASSFAGTGGSYNEQFF
TGTGCCAGCAGCTTCGCCGGGACAGGGGGCTCCTACAATGAGCAGTTCTTC
>-|TRBD2|TRBJ2-5|TRBV12-3/TRBV12-4
CASTRTSGGQETQYF
TGTGCCAGCACCAGGACTAGCGGGGGACAAGAGACCCAGTACTTC
>many|TRBD1|TRBJ2-7|TRBV10-3
CAISESWGTGPKSYEQYF
TGTGCCATCAGTGAGTCTTGGGGGACAGGCCCGAAATCCTACGAGCAGTACTTC
>-|-|TRBJ1-1|TRBV7-3
CASSPARGPEAFF
TGTGCCAGCAGCCCCGCCCGAGGGCCCGAAGCTTTCTTT
>many|-|TRBJ2-3|TRBV4-1
CASSQAAAASTDTQYF
TGCGCCAGCAGCCAAGCAGCGGCAGCTAGCACAGATACGCAGTATTTT
>-|-|TRBJ1-2|TRBV15
CATSPQGNRGYGYTF
TGTGCCACCAGCCCCCAAGGCAACCGAGGGTATGGCTACACCTTC
>few|-|TRBJ1-4|TRBV15
CATSRDARGLTEKLFF
TGTGCCACCAGCAGAGATGCGAGGGGTCTCACTGAAAAACTGTTTTTT
>-|TRBD2|TRBJ2-5|TRBV20-1
CSARALLAGGQETQYF
TGCAGTGCTAGAGCGTTACTAGCGGGGGGGCAAGAGACCCAGTACTTC
>many|-|TRBJ2-5|TRBV30
CAWSADSQETQYF
TGTGCCTGGAGTGCGGACTCACAAGAGACCCAGTACTTC
>many|TRBD1|TRBJ2-2|TRBV3-1
CASSPRDRGNTGELFF
TGTGCCAGCAGCCCCCGCGACAGGGGTAACACCGGGGAGCTGTTTTTT
>-|-|TRBJ1-5|TRBV5-1
CASSLSGIGNQPQHF
TGCGCCAGCAGCTTGTCGGGTATCGGCAATCAGCCCCAGCATTTT
>many|-|TRBJ1-3|TRBV28
CASSLPRISGNTIYF
TGTGCCAGCAGTTTGCCTCGGATCTCTGGAAACACCATATATTTT
>-|-|TRBJ2-3|TRBV19
CASSITRAGTDTQYF
TGTGCCAGTAGTATCACGAGGGCGGGCACAGATACGCAGTATTTT
>few|TRBD2|TRBJ2-1|TRBV29-1
CSGSAGLYNEQFF
TGCAGCGGGTCAGCGGGGCTTTACAATGAGCAGTTCTTC
>-|-|TRBJ2-5|TRBV5-4
CASSPGTCKETQYF
TGTGCCAGCAGCCCCGGGACTTGCAAAGAGACCCAGTACTTC
>-|-|TRBJ1-2|TRBV4-1
CASSQEAAENYGYTF
TGCGCCAGCAGCCAAGAGGCAGCGGAGAACTATGGCTACACCTTC
>many|-|TRBJ1-1|TRBV5-1
CASSLERANTEAFF
TGCGCCAGCAGCTTGGAACGCGCGAACACTGAAGCTTTCTTT
>many|-|TRBJ1-6|TRBV30
CAWSGNNSPLHF
TGTGCCTGGAGTGGAAATAATTCACCCCTCCACTTT
>many|TRBD1|TRBJ2-7|TRBV5-5
CASSRQGTTYEQYF
TGTGCCAGCAGCCGACAGGGGACGACGTACGAGCAGTACTTC
>many|-|TRBJ1-4|TRBV11-1
CASSSHRDRTTNEKLFF
TGTGCCAGCAGCTCCCATCGAGACAGGACGACGAATGAAAAACTGTTTTTT
>many|-|TRBJ2-7|TRBV28
CASSFARTPYEQYF
TGTGCCAGCAGTTTTGCCCGGACACCCTACGAGCAGTACTTC